This T cell receptor beta chain was retrieved from a study of shared clonotypes between healthy human individuals. About the study: Used for every donor were three CD4 naive, three CD4 memory, two CD8 naive and one CD8 memory plate. Whole-study findings and limits: All-four-donor shared clonotypes had higher generation probabilities than non-shared clonotypes did. Estimated richness values were generally larger in naive subsets than in memory subsets.

The CDR3 runs 16 residues. Germline assignment: CDR1 SGHTA and CDR2 FQGTGA. In its sample, this clone was seen a few times. Its antigen is currently unknown. Mismatch with germline at one junction end may stem from a read error. Only in-frame clones appear in the TCRdb table, and some are missing; sequencing was by immunoSEQ multiplex PCR. This sample has some 1,100,000 clones, with approximately 80% found just once. The sequence derives from a man younger than 30 in good health. Some clones in this sample may be carry-over from other donors' samples. Material for sequencing was memory CD4+ T cells from PBMCs. Described subset: CD45RA-negative fraction. The chain carries TRBV7-3 and TRBJ2-1, with D perhaps being TRBD1 or TRBD2 (5 bases each). The CDR3, as DNA: TGTGCCAGCAGCCTAACGGGACCCCGCTCCTACAATGAGCAGTTCTTC. Amino acid sequence: CASSLTGPRSYNEQFF.